The 32 T cell receptor beta chains below come from one sample, sequenced in a study of T cell responses to AZD1222 COVID-19 vaccine. Profiled with immunoSEQ multiplex PCR; TCRdb holds only in-frame clones, not every one. The sample carries some 30,000 clones, roughly nine tenths recorded once. The sample consisted of peripheral blood, taken on day 0 of AZD1222 vaccination. The receptor set was obtained from an adult in good health.

This clone was picked up a small number of times. The gene calls are TRBV9 and TRBJ2-1; TRBD2 matches at 9 bases. CDR3 length: 15 amino acids. The junction had 4 bases not matched to a gene; V was cut back by 6 bases and J by 0 bases. Germline V CDR1 and CDR2: SGDLS, YYNGEE. CDR3: CASNLAGSSYNEQFF. In nucleotides, the CDR3 is TGTGCCAGCAACCTAGCGGGGAGCTCCTACAATGAGCAGTTCTTC.

The V gene is TRBV4-3, the J gene TRBJ1-2, with 8 bases aligning to TRBD1. J gave up 3 bases and V 3 bases, and 3 bases lay outside the gene matches. This CDR3 region has 14 residues. CDR1 is LGHNA and CDR2 is YSLEER in the germline V gene. CDR3 sequence (DNA): TGCGCCAGCAGCCACGGACAGGGTGACTATGGCTACACCTTC. Translation: CASSHGQGDYGYTF.

The chain links TRBV30 to TRBJ1-1, with D hard to call. CDR3 size: 12 residues. CDR1 and CDR2 from the germline V gene are GTSNPN and SVGIG (reference sequence). V shed 3 bases and J shed 1 base, with 6 bases lying between them. The CDR3 spells CAWRSANTEAFF. The CDR3 region has the DNA TGTGCCTGGAGATCCGCGAACACTGAAGCTTTCTTT. The complete variable domain, with remaining parts taken from reference TRBV30 and TRBJ1-1, reads SQTIHQWPATLVQPVGSPLSLECTVEGTSNPNLYWYRQAAGRGLQLLFYSVGIGQISSEVPQNLSASRPQDRQFILSSKKLLLSDSGFYLCAWRSANTEAFFGQGTRLTVV.

This chain joins TRBV7-6 and TRBJ1-5; D call uncertain. CDR3 size: 13 residues. V dropped 2 bases and J dropped 0 bases, with 2 bases sitting between them. Germline assignment: CDR1 SGHVS and CDR2 FNYEAQ. CDR3 DNA sequence: TGTGCCAGCAGCTTAAATAGCAATCAGCCCCAGCATTTT. It translates to CASSLNSNQPQHF.

The rearrangement links TRBV28 to TRBJ1-4; D ambiguous. Germline CDR1 reads MDHEN; CDR2 reads SYDVKM. Trimming left V 8 bases short and J 2 bases short, with 12 bases between. CDR3 length: 14 residues. The CDR3 DNA sequence: TGTGCCAGCCAAGAGAGTGGTACTAATGAAAAACTGTTTTTT. It codes for CASQESGTNEKLFF.

V usage is TRBV6-2 or TRBV6-3 and J usage is TRBJ1-6, with TRBD1 as a possible D gene (5 bases). CDR1 MNHEY and CDR2 SVGEGT come from the germline V gene. The CDR3 spans 16 residues. Deletions cut 2 bases from V and 8 bases from J, with 16 bases between. In DNA form, the CDR3 reads TGTGCCAGCAGTTACCCGCGCGGGACTTTCCATTCACCCCTCCACTTT. As protein: CASSYPRGTFHSPLHF.

The chain links TRBV3-1 (or the pseudogene TRBV3-2) to TRBJ2-1; D gene uncertain. V lost 6 bases and J 7 bases, leaving 7 bases between the germline ends. The CDR3 is made up of 11 amino acids. Germline CDR1 reads LGHDT; CDR2 reads YNNKEL (reference sequence). DNA for the CDR3: TGTGCCAGCAGGTCTAGGAATGAGCAGTTCTTC. It translates to CASRSRNEQFF.

The gene calls are TRBV7-2 and TRBJ2-1; no definite D call. Per germline, CDR1 SGHTA and CDR2 FQGNSA. The CDR3 contains 13 residues. The V gene lost 1 base and the J gene lost 9 bases, with 10 bases spanning the gap. CDR3: CASSLVPVLEQFF. The CDR3 bases are TGTGCCAGCAGCTTAGTTCCTGTCCTTGAGCAGTTCTTC.

This chain connects TRBV5-1 to TRBJ2-5; D gene uncertain. The CDR3 sequence is 13 residues long. The germline V and J ends were trimmed by 0 bases and 3 bases, with 6 bases remaining between them. Germline V gives CDR1 SGHRS, CDR2 YFSETQ. CDR3 bases: TGCGCCAGCAGCTTGGGGTCAGAAGAGACCCAGTACTTC. Translation gives CASSLGSEETQYF.

The chain combines TRBV27 with TRBJ1-6; D not resolved. The V end was cut by 8 bases, the J end by 3 bases, with 14 bases between. The CDR3 consists of 15 residues. The germline V gene has CDR1 MNHEY and CDR2 SMNVEV (reference sequence). In nucleotides, the CDR3 is TGTGCCAGCTCCATTAGGGTGAGCTATAATTCACCCCTCCACTTT. Translating it yields CASSIRVSYNSPLHF.

Here the CDR3 reads CASSRDRVDEQYF. The CDR3 DNA reads TGTGCCAGCTCACGGGACAGGGTGGATGAGCAGTACTTC. The chain is built from TRBV18 and TRBJ2-7, with 9 nucleotides matching TRBD1. Germline V gives CDR1 KGHSH, CDR2 LQKENI. J was trimmed by 7 bases and V by 4 bases; bases with no gene match: 5. This CDR3 has 13 residues. Looking up the rest from reference TRBV18 and TRBJ2-7 gives the full variable domain: NAGVMQNPRHLVRRRGQEARLRCSPMKGHSHVYWYRQLPEEGLKFMVYLQKENIIDESGMPKERFSAEFPKEGPSILRIQQVVRGDSAAYFCASSRDRVDEQYFGPGTRLTVT.

The chain uses TRBV28 and TRBJ2-7; D may correspond to TRBD1 or TRBD2 (5 bases each). Germline values: CDR1 MDHEN, CDR2 SYDVKM. V lost 6 bases and J lost 4, with 13 bases in between. The CDR3 has 13 amino acids. As DNA, the CDR3 is TGTGCCAGCAGAACCCCGGGACGGTACGAGCAGTACTTC. Its protein product is CASRTPGRYEQYF.

The CDR3 DNA reads as TGTGCCACCGGCCAGGGAGGGGGGACTTATCACACAGATACGCAGTATTTT. Amino acid sequence: CATGQGGGTYHTDTQYF. The chain links TRBV15 to TRBJ2-3; D is possibly TRBD2 (7 bases). The CDR3 spans 17 residues. Trimming shortened V by 8 bases and J by 2 bases, and 23 bases separated the two germline ends. Germline V gene lookup returns CDR1 LNHNV and CDR2 YYDKDF (reference sequence). The full variable domain, rest sourced from reference TRBV15 and TRBJ2-3, is DAMVIQNPRYQVTQFGKPVTLSCSQTLNHNVMYWYQQKSSQAPKLLFHYYDKDFNNEADTPDNFQSRRPNTSFCFLDIRSPGLGDTAMYLCATGQGGGTYHTDTQYFGPGTRLTVL.

This sequence joins TRBV4-1 and TRBJ1-3; D not certain. Germline CDR1 is MGHRA and CDR2 is YSYEKL. CDR3 length: 16 amino acids. V shed 3 bases and J shed 0 bases, with 12 bases lying between them. CDR3 residues: CASSQEERISGNTIYF. DNA for the CDR3: TGCGCCAGCAGCCAGGAGGAGAGGATCTCTGGAAACACCATATATTTT.

CDR3 nucleotides: TGTGCCATCAGTGAGGAAGCAGGGAGGGATACGCAGTATTTT. Protein product: CAISEEAGRDTQYF. The rearrangement uses TRBV10-3 and TRBJ2-3, with D possibly TRBD2 on 6 matching bases. The CDR3 loop spans 14 amino acids. The V end lost 2 bases, the J end lost 6 bases, and 12 bases lay between the germline ends. Germline V gene sequence: CDR1 ENHRY, CDR2 SYGVKD.

The gene calls are TRBV18 and TRBJ2-2; D is uncertain. This CDR3 spans 13 amino acids. In germline, CDR1 is KGHSH, CDR2 LQKENI. V lost 3 bases, J lost 1 base, and 3 bases lay in between. The CDR3 region is CASSPKNTGELFF. CDR3 nucleotide sequence: TGTGCCAGCTCACCTAAGAACACCGGGGAGCTGTTTTTT.

The CDR3 loop is CASREETGTGNTIYF. CDR3 nucleotide sequence: TGCGCCAGCCGTGAAGAGACAGGGACTGGAAACACCATATATTTT. The gene calls are TRBV5-1 and TRBJ1-3; 7 bases fit TRBD1. The germline CDR1 and CDR2 sequences are SGHRS and YFSETQ. The CDR3 is made up of 15 amino acids. V lost 7 bases, J lost 2 bases, and 9 bases stayed unmatched.

The chain uses TRBV11-2 and TRBJ2-7; no clear D gene. The germline CDR1 and CDR2 sequences are SGHAT and FQNNGV. V was clipped by 6 bases and J by 2 bases, with 11 bases between them. This CDR3 is 13 amino acids long. DNA of the CDR3: TGTGCCAGCAGAATGGCAGGTACCTACGAGCAGTACTTC. Translated: CASRMAGTYEQYF.

The V and J genes are TRBV4-3 and TRBJ2-3; TRBD1 aligns across 7 bases. CDR1 LGHNA and CDR2 YSLEER come from the germline V gene. With 4 bases clipped from V and 9 bases from J, the junction kept 10 bases outside the gene matches. The CDR3 runs to 14 residues. The CDR3 region has the DNA TGCGCCAGCAGCCTCCTGACAGGGTTCCGGACGCAGTATTTT. It is translated as CASSLLTGFRTQYF.

The rearrangement uses TRBV6-5 and TRBJ1-2, with a weak D call TRBD1 (5 bases). V was pared by 4 bases and J by 3 bases, with 15 bases between. CDR1 is MNHEY, CDR2 SVGAGI, per germline. The CDR3 has 15 residues. Here the CDR3 DNA reads TGTGCCAGCAGTTCCAACAGGTTTCCATACTATGGCTACACCTTC. Protein product: CASSSNRFPYYGYTF.

The V gene is TRBV5-5, the J gene TRBJ2-1, with 10 bases lining up with TRBD1. V was pared by 4 bases and J by 3 bases, with 1 base of the junction left unmatched. The CDR3 has 14 amino acids. Germline V gene sequence: CDR1 SGHKS, CDR2 YYEKEE (reference sequence). CDR3 sequence (DNA): TGTGCCAGCAGCCGGACAGGGGGCTACAATGAGCAGTTCTTC. Translated: CASSRTGGYNEQFF.

The chain joins TRBV7-9 to TRBJ2-7; the match to TRBD2 covers 9 bases. The ends lost 5 bases at V and 7 bases at J; junction bases unmatched: 12. From germline, CDR1 is SEHNR and CDR2 FQNEAQ (reference sequence). This CDR3 is 15 amino acids long. The CDR3 sequence: CASSLSGSLSGEQYF. DNA of the CDR3: TGTGCCAGCAGCCTTAGCGGGAGCCTTAGTGGGGAGCAGTACTTC.

The genes are TRBV18 and TRBJ1-3; 9 nucleotides align to TRBD1. Per the germline V gene, CDR1 is KGHSH and CDR2 is LQKENI. The V segment lost 0 bases and the J segment 0 bases; nucleotides outside the gene matches: 3. There are 17 residues in the CDR3. This CDR3 reads CASSPPGTGSSGNTIYF. CDR3 nucleotide sequence: TGTGCCAGCTCACCACCCGGGACAGGGAGCTCTGGAAACACCATATATTTT.

V and J are TRBV6-5 and TRBJ1-2; no firm D call. The V end lost 5 bases, the J end lost 9 bases, and 19 bases lay between the germline ends. Germline CDR1 MNHEY, CDR2 SVGAGI. The CDR3 consists of 14 residues. The CDR3 protein is CASSQPGRPSRYTF. CDR3 DNA sequence: TGTGCCAGCAGTCAACCCGGACGGCCTTCTCGCTACACCTTC.

The genes are TRBV21-1 and TRBJ1-6. TRBV21-1 is an annotated pseudogene. The length of the CDR3 is 19 residues. Here the CDR3 reads CASSKGCCGGSSYNSPLHF. As DNA, the CDR3 is TGTGCCAGCAGCAAAGGCTGTTGCGGGGGGAGCTCCTATAATTCACCCCTCCACTTT.

The genes are TRBV6-2 or TRBV6-3 and TRBJ1-1; D ambiguous. Germline CDR1 reads MNHEY; CDR2 reads SVGEGT. V lost 2 bases to trimming and J lost 6 bases, with 7 bases between them. The CDR3 contains 12 residues. This CDR3 reads CASSYRVPEAFF. CDR3 bases: TGTGCCAGCAGTTACAGGGTGCCTGAAGCTTTCTTT.

The genes are TRBV6-2 or TRBV6-3 and TRBJ1-5; D not resolved. The CDR3 covers 14 residues. V was shortened by 0 bases and J by 7 bases, with 10 bases between the two germline ends. CDR1 MNHEY and CDR2 SVGEGT come from the germline V gene. CDR3 in amino acids: CASSYSGFRQPQHF. CDR3 DNA sequence: TGTGCCAGCAGTTACTCCGGGTTCAGGCAGCCCCAGCATTTT.

The J gene is TRBJ1-1, the V gene TRBV11-2; D not resolved. Germline CDR1 is SGHAT and CDR2 is FQNNGV. V lost 1 base and J lost 1, with 7 bases in between. The CDR3 is 14 residues long. The CDR3 coding sequence is TGTGCCAGCAGCTTAGGTCCAGGGAACACTGAAGCTTTCTTT. It is translated as CASSLGPGNTEAFF.

The chain combines TRBV10-1 with TRBJ1-4; the match to TRBD1 covers 7 bases. This CDR3 contains 14 residues. The V segment lost 1 base and the J segment 8 bases; nucleotides outside the gene matches: 4. Germline loops: CDR1 WNHNN, CDR2 SYGVQD (reference sequence). The CDR3 here is CASSEWAGGEKLFF. CDR3 nucleotide sequence: TGCGCCAGCAGTGAGTGGGCAGGGGGAGAAAAACTGTTTTTT.

The rearrangement uses TRBV19 and TRBJ1-5, with D hard to call. The CDR3 contains 14 residues. Deletions cut 4 bases from V and 1 base from J, with 8 bases between. Germline values: CDR1 LNHDA, CDR2 SQIVND (reference sequence). CDR3 nucleotides: TGTGCCAGTAGTAAAGTAGGCAGCAATCAGCCCCAGCATTTT. Translated: CASSKVGSNQPQHF.

This clone was counted once. J is TRBJ1-1 and V is TRBV19; D unresolved. CDR3 length: 12 residues. Trimming pared 6 bases from V and 4 bases from J, leaving 9 bases between. CDR1 LNHDA and CDR2 SQIVND come from the germline V gene (reference sequence). The CDR3 nucleotides are TGTGCCAGTAGAGGTGGGTTCACTGAAGCTTTCTTT. It is translated as CASRGGFTEAFF.

This rearrangement joins TRBV19 to TRBJ1-5; 8 nucleotides align to TRBD1. The CDR3 contains 16 residues. The junction had 8 bases not matched to a gene; V was cut back by 5 bases and J by 2 bases. Germline V lookup: CDR1 LNHDA, CDR2 SQIVND (reference sequence). The CDR3 reads CASSADRAAGNQPQHF. CDR3 bases: TGTGCCAGTAGTGCGGACAGGGCCGCGGGCAATCAGCCCCAGCATTTT.